What follows are 8 T cell receptor beta chains derived from one specimen sequenced in a study of siplizumab effects on memory and regulatory T cells. The repertoire was sequenced with immunoSEQ multiplex PCR; TCRdb's copy has only in-frame clones and lacks some. The sample holds approximately 65,000 clones, roughly 85% seen once. Sequencing was carried out using memory CD4+ T cells sorted from blood. These TCRs come from a human donor in good health.

V is TRBV7-8 and J is TRBJ2-2, with 7 positions matching TRBD1. The length of the CDR3 is 15 residues. Trimming at V came to 4 bases and at J to 8 bases, leaving 10 bases not matched to a gene. The germline V gene encodes CDR1 SGHVS and CDR2 FQNEAQ. The CDR3 DNA is TGTGCCAGCAGCTGGGTGGGACAGCCGGCAGGGGAGCTGTTTTTT. Protein sequence: CASSWVGQPAGELFF. Full variable domain (missing parts from reference TRBV7-8 and TRBJ2-2): GAGVSQSPRYKVAKRGQDVALRCDPISGHVSLFWYQQALGQGPEFLTYFQNEAQLDKSGLPSDRFFAERPEGSVSTLKIQRTQQEDSAVYLCASSWVGQPAGELFFGEGSRLTVL.

The chain is built from TRBV7-3 and TRBJ1-1, with TRBD1 as a possible D gene (5 bases). V lost 3 bases to trimming and J lost 5 bases, with 10 bases between them. There are 13 residues in the CDR3. The germline V gene has CDR1 SGHTA and CDR2 FQGTGA. The CDR3 DNA reads as TGTGCCAGCAGCTTTTCCTGGGGGACTGAAGCTTTCTTT. This codes for CASSFSWGTEAFF.

This chain uses TRBV2 with TRBJ1-1; tentative D call: TRBD1 (6 bases). Looked up from germline, CDR1 is SNHLY and CDR2 is FYNNEI. The V end lost 7 bases, the J end lost 6 bases, and 21 bases lay between the germline ends. The CDR3 has 15 residues. CDR3 bases: TGTGCCAGCATTCCCTCCGGGACACTGATTTCTGAAGCTTTCTTT. It codes for CASIPSGTLISEAFF.

The chain has TRBV12-5 and TRBJ2-2; unclear D gene. This CDR3 has 15 residues. V gave up 3 bases and J gave up 0 bases, with 8 bases separating them. In germline, CDR1 is LGHNT, CDR2 FRNRAP. CDR3 in DNA: TGTGCTAGTGGTTTCGGGCAATCGAACACCGGGGAGCTGTTTTTT. This encodes CASGFGQSNTGELFF.

The rearrangement links TRBV12-5 to TRBJ2-7; D is possibly TRBD2 (5 bases). Germline CDR1 is LGHNT and CDR2 is FRNRAP. V lost 2 bases and J lost 6, with 14 bases in between. The CDR3 is made up of 14 amino acids. CDR3 region: CASGLSRGLGEQYF. CDR3 in DNA: TGTGCTAGTGGTTTGTCTCGGGGTTTGGGCGAGCAGTACTTC.

This clone has a handful of counts. The chain combines TRBV6-5 with TRBJ1-5; maybe TRBD1 (5 bases). In germline, CDR1 is MNHEY, CDR2 SVGAGI. The CDR3 is 15 residues long. V was cut by 2 bases and J by 0 bases, with 8 bases left in between. CDR3 residues: CASSYRGASNQPQHF. The CDR3 bases are TGTGCCAGCAGTTACCGAGGGGCTAGCAATCAGCCCCAGCATTTT.

The rearrangement joins TRBV10-1 to TRBJ2-1; weak D call: TRBD2 (6 bases). The CDR3 consists of 14 residues. Looked up from germline, CDR1 is WNHNN and CDR2 is SYGVQD (reference sequence). The V gene lost 2 bases and the J gene lost 8 bases, with 13 bases spanning the gap. The CDR3 DNA reads TGCGCCAGCAGTGAGAGGAGGGATTCAGATGAGCAGTTCTTC. Translated, it gives CASSERRDSDEQFF.

With regard to this clone: One end of the junction does not line up with germline, which may come from a read error. The V call is TRBV5-1, the J call TRBJ2-1; D is unresolved. The CDR3 is made up of 17 amino acids. The germline V gene encodes CDR1 SGHRS and CDR2 YFSETQ. This CDR3 is CASRLGISSQSYNEQFF. CDR3 sequence (DNA): TGCGCCAGCAGATTGGGAATTAGTTCCCAATCCTACAATGAGCAGTTCTTC.